One and the same sample provided the 9 T cell receptor beta chains below, sequenced in a study of blood T cell repertoires in COVID-19. This table comes from immunoSEQ multiplex PCR, and its TCRdb copy is limited to in-frame clones, with some not included. The sample has 200,000 to 300,000 clones; 70% to 90% are singletons. The sequenced sample was peripheral blood. The source of these receptors is a woman aged 40-49 years with acute or convalescent COVID-19.

This clone appeared a single time. The V call is TRBV5-1, the J call TRBJ1-1; 7 nucleotides match TRBD1. CDR1 and CDR2 from the germline V gene are SGHRS and YFSETQ. V lost 0 bases to trimming and J lost 3 bases; unmatched junction nucleotides: 5. CDR3 size: 15 residues. CDR3: CASSLEQGYYTEAFF. DNA for the CDR3: TGCGCCAGCAGCTTGGAACAGGGGTATTACACTGAAGCTTTCTTT.

The chain links TRBV7-2 to TRBJ1-1; D unclear. Trimming shortened V by 1 base and J by 1 base, and 10 bases separated the two germline ends. This CDR3 comprises 15 residues. From germline, CDR1 is SGHTA and CDR2 FQGNSA. CDR3 bases: TGTGCCAGCAGCTTAGGACAACTCCAGAACACTGAAGCTTTCTTT. The encoded protein is CASSLGQLQNTEAFF.

The rearrangement joins TRBV19 to TRBJ2-7, with D possibly being TRBD2 (6 bases). Germline assignment: CDR1 LNHDA and CDR2 SQIVND (reference sequence). The CDR3 covers 14 residues. Trimming took off 3 bases at V and 2 bases at J, with 11 bases between the two ends. For the CDR3, the DNA is TGTGCCAGTAGTATCCGGACGGGGGCCTACGAGCAGTACGTC. Its translation is CASSIRTGAYEQYV.

This chain links TRBV9 with TRBJ1-3; no clear D. This CDR3 is built from 16 residues. Trimming left V 0 bases short and J 0 bases short, with 10 bases between. Germline-derived CDR1 and CDR2 are SGDLS and YYNGEE. CDR3 sequence: CASSVAALASGNTIYF. The CDR3 DNA follows: TGTGCCAGCAGCGTAGCTGCTTTGGCCTCTGGAAACACCATATATTTT.

The J gene is TRBJ1-2, the V gene TRBV2, with D possibly TRBD1 on 6 matching bases. The germline V gene has CDR1 SNHLY and CDR2 FYNNEI. The CDR3 totals 15 residues. V lost 6 bases and J lost 2, with 16 bases in between. This chain's CDR3 is CASSAGTPINYGYTF. CDR3 sequence (DNA): TGTGCCAGCAGCGCCGGGACACCAATAAACTATGGCTACACCTTC.

The chain employs TRBV25-1 and TRBJ2-5; tentative D call: TRBD1 (5 bases). The CDR3 has 14 residues. The V and J ends lost 5 bases and 5 bases respectively, with 15 bases between them. Germline V gene lookup returns CDR1 MGHDK and CDR2 SYGVNS. In DNA, the CDR3 is TGTGCCAGCAGTCGTACAGGTCTCTGGGAGACCCAGTACTTC. Its translation: CASSRTGLWETQYF.

In regard to this clone: The same CDR3 can be traced to other DNA sequences in this sample. The chain combines TRBV3-1 (or the pseudogene TRBV3-2) with TRBJ1-3; D perhaps matches TRBD1 (6 bases). This CDR3 spans 14 amino acids. Germline V lookup: CDR1 LGHDT, CDR2 YNNKEL (reference sequence). Trimming cost V 3 bases and J 4 bases, with 10 bases left between them. The CDR3 spells CASSQKGTGNTIYF. The CDR3 region has the DNA TGTGCCAGCAGCCAGAAGGGGACAGGAAACACCATATATTTT.

The rearrangement joins TRBV24-1 to TRBJ1-4; D not resolved. The V end was cut by 3 bases, the J end by 8 bases, with 15 bases between. The CDR3 has 15 amino acids. The germline CDR1 and CDR2 sequences are KGHDR and SFDVKD. The DNA for the CDR3 is TGTGCCACCAGTGATGGAAAACGGTTAGCAGAAAAACTGTTTTTT. Its translation is CATSDGKRLAEKLFF.

This clone has just a few counts. This rearrangement joins TRBV7-9 to TRBJ2-1; 11 nucleotides match TRBD2. Germline V gives CDR1 SEHNR, CDR2 FQNEAQ (reference sequence). The CDR3 loop spans 16 amino acids. V trimming: 3 bases; J trimming: 8 bases; junction bases outside the gene matches: 9. This CDR3 is CASSFDRLAGSDEQFF. The DNA of the CDR3 is TGTGCCAGCAGCTTTGATAGACTAGCGGGGTCGGATGAGCAGTTCTTC.